Listed here is a single TCR beta chain. The second PCR ran about 6 to 12 cycles with a sample-barcoded 5' primer and J-beta primers. Through a template-switch adaptor with 12 random nucleotides, each cDNA molecule received a tag. Sequencing yielded, for each sample, at least 2.5 million paired-end reads carrying CDR3. TCRdb independently ran MiXCR on the 5' RACE reads; one entry per CDR3 protein. Of hundreds of thousands of distinct CDR3 sequences detected, 35% to 40% appear once; the ten largest clones hold 10% to 15%. This sample is drawn from a study of blood T cells in healthy people across ages. V was clipped by 0 bases and J by 9 bases, with 12 bases between them. The germline V gene has CDR1 SGHVS and CDR2 FQNEAQ. This CDR3 is 14 amino acids long.

This receptor was identified in a man aged 18 to 29 in good health. Sequencing was carried out using blood. The chain is built from TRBV7-8 and TRBJ2-1; a possible D gene is TRBD1 (6 bases). This CDR3 is CASSLAGGQGEQFF. The DNA for the CDR3 is TGTGCCAGCAGCTTAGCAGGGGGTCAGGGTGAGCAGTTCTTC.